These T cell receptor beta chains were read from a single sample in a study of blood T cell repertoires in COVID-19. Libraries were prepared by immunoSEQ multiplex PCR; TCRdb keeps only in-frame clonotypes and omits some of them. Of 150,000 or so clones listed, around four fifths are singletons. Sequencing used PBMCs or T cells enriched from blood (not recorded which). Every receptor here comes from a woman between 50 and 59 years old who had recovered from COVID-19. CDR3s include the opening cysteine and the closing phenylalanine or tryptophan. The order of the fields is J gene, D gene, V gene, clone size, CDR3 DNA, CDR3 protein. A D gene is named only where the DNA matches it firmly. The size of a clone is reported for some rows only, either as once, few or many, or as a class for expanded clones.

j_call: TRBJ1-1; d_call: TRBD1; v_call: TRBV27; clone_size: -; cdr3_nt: TGTGCCAGCAGTTTAACCAAGGGGGCCTTGAACACTGAAGCTTTCTTT; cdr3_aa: CASSLTKGALNTEAFF
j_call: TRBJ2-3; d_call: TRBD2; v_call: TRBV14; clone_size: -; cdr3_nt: TGTGCCAGCAGCCAACAAGCGGGAGCTTGGTCAGATACGCAGTATTTT; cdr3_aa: CASSQQAGAWSDTQYF
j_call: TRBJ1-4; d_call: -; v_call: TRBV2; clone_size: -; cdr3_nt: TGTGCCAGCAGGCAGGGAAGTGAAAAACTGTTTTTT; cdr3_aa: CASRQGSEKLFF
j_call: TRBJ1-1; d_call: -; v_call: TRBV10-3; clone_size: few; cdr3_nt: TGTGCCATCAGCCAGCCGACGACAGGTATGAACACTGAAGCTTTCTTT; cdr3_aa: CAISQPTTGMNTEAFF
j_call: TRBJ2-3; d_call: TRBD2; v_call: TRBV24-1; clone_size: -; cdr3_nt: TGTGCCACAGCGGGAGAGACAGATACGCAGTATTTT; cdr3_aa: CATAGETDTQYF
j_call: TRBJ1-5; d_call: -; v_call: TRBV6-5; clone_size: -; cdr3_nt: TGTGCCAGTTCCCCACGAGATAGCAATCAGCCCCAGCATTTT; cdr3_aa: CASSPRDSNQPQHF
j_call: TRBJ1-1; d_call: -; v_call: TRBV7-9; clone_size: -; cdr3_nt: TGTGCCAGCAGCCAAACTATGAACACTGAAGCTTTCTTT; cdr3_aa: CASSQTMNTEAFF
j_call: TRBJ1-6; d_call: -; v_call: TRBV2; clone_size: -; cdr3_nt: TGTGCCAGCAGTGAAAGCGTAGGGGCTTCACCCCTCCACTTT; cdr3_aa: CASSESVGASPLHF
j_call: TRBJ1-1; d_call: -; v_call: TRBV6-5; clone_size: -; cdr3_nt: TGTGCCAGCAGTACCAAGACGGGGAACACTGAAGCTTTCTTT; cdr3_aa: CASSTKTGNTEAFF
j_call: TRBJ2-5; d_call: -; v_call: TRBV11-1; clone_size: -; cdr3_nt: TGTGCCAGCAGCTTACAATCCGGGACAAAAGAGACCCAGTACTTC; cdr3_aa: CASSLQSGTKETQYF
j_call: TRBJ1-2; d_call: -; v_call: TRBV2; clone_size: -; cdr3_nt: TGTGCCAGCCTATACAGGGAATCGGAAGGCTACACCTTC; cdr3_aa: CASLYRESEGYTF
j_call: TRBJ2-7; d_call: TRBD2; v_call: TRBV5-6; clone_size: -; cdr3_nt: TGTGCCAGCAGCTTGTTACTAGCGGGGGGCAGCGAGCAGTACTTC; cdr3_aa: CASSLLLAGGSEQYF
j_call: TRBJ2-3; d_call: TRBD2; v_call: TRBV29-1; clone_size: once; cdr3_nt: TGCAGCGTGACGGGGACTAGCGGCAATAACCCAGATACGCAGTATTTT; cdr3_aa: CSVTGTSGNNPDTQYF